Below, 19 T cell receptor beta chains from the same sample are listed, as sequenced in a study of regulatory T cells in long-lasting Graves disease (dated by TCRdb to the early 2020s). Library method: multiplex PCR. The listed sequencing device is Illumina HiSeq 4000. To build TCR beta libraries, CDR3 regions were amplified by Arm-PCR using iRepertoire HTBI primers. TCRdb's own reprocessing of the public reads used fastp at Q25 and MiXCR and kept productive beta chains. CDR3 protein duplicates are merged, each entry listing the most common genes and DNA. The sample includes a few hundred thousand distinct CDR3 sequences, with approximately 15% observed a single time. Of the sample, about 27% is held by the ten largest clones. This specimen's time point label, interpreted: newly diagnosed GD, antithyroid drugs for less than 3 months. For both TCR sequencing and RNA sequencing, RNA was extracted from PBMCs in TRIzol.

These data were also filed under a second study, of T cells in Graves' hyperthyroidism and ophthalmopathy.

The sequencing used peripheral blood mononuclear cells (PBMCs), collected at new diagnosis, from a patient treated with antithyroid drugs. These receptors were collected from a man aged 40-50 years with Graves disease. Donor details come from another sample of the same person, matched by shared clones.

Here the CDR3 DNA reads TGTGCCAGCTCTCGAGACCAAACGGGGAGCGAGCAGTACTTC. The encoded protein is CASSRDQTGSEQYF. The chain links TRBV18 to TRBJ2-7, with D possibly matching TRBD2 (5 bases). V was cut by 6 bases and J by 6 bases, with 18 bases left in between. The CDR3 consists of 14 residues. CDR1 and CDR2 from the germline V gene are KGHSH and LQKENI.

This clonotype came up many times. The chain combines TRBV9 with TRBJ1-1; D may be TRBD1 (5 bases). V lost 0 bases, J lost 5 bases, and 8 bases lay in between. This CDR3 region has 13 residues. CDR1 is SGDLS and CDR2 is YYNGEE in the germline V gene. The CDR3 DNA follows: TGTGCCAGCAGCGTAGCTAAGGGGACTGAAGCTTTCTTT. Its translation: CASSVAKGTEAFF.

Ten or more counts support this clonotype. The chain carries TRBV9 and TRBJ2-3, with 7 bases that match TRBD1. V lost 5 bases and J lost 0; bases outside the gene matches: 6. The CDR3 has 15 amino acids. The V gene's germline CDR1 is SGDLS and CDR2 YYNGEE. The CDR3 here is CASSPGTVSTDTQYF. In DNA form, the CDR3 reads TGTGCCAGCAGTCCCGGGACAGTAAGCACAGATACGCAGTATTTT.

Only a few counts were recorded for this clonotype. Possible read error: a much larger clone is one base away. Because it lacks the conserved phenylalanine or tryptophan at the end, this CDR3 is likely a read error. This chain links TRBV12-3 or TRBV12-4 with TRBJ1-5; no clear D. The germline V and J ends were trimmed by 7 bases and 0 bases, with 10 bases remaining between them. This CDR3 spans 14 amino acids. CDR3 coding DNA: TGTGCCAGCACGAAGTATCATAGCAATCAGCCCCAGCATTCT. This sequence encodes CASTKYHSNQPQHS.

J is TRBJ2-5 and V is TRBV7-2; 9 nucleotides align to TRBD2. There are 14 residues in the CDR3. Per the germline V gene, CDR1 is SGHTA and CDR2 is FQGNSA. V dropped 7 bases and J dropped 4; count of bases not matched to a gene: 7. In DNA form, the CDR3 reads TGTGCCAGCACCTTCAGCGGGGGGCCAGAGACCCAGTACTTC. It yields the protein CASTFSGGPETQYF.

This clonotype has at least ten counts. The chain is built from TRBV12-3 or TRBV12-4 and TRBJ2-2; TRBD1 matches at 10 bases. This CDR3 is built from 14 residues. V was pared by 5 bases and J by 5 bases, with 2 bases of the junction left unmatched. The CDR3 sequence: CASSRQGATGELFF. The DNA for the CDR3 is TGTGCCAGCAGTCGACAGGGGGCGACCGGGGAGCTGTTTTTT.

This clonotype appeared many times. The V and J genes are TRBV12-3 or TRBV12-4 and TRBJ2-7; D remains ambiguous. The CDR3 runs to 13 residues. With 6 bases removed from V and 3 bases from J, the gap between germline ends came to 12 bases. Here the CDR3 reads CASSFRPFYEQYF. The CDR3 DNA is TGTGCCAGCAGCTTCAGGCCGTTCTACGAGCAGTACTTC.

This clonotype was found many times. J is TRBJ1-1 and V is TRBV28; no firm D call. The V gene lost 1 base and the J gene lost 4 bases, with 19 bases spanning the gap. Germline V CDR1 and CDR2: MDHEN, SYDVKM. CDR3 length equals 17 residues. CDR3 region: CASSLSREPTLTTEAFF. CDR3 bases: TGTGCCAGCAGTTTATCCCGGGAACCCACTCTTACCACTGAAGCTTTCTTT.

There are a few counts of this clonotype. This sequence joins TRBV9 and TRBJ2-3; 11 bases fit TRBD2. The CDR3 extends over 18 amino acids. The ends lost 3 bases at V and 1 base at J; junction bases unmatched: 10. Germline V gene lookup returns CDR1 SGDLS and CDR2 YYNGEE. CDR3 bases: TGTGCCAGCAGCGGTAGCGGGGGGGCCATCGCTGGCACAGATACGCAGTATTTT. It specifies CASSGSGGAIAGTDTQYF.

The CDR3 DNA reads TGTGCCAGCAGCCAAGCTTTTTTAGCGGGGCACCAAGAGACCCAGTACTTC. Its protein is CASSQAFLAGHQETQYF. This rearrangement joins TRBV4-2 to TRBJ2-5; TRBD2 agrees at 8 bases. V lost 1 base, J lost 0 bases, and 7 bases stayed unmatched. The CDR3 is made up of 17 amino acids. Germline V gene data show CDR1 as LGHNA and CDR2 as YNFKEQ.

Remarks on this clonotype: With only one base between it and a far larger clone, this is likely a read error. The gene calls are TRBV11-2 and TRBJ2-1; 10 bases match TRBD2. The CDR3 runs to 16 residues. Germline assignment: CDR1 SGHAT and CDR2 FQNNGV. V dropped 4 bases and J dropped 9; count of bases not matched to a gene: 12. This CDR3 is CASSSIFSGGRSEQFF. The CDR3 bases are TGTGCCAGCAGCTCCATCTTTAGCGGGGGGAGGAGTGAGCAGTTCTTC.

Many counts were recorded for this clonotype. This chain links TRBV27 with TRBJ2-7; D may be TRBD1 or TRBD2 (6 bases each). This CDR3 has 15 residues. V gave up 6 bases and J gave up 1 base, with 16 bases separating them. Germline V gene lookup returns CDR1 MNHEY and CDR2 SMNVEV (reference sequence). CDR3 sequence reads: CASSFQTGASYEQYF. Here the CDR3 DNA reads TGTGCCAGCAGCTTCCAAACGGGGGCTTCCTACGAGCAGTACTTC.

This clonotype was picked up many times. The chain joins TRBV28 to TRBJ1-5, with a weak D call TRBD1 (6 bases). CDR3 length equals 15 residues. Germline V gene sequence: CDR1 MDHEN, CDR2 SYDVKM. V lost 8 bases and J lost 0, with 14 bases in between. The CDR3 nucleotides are TGTGCCAGCCGATTACTACAGGGTAGCAATCAGCCCCAGCATTTT. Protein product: CASRLLQGSNQPQHF.

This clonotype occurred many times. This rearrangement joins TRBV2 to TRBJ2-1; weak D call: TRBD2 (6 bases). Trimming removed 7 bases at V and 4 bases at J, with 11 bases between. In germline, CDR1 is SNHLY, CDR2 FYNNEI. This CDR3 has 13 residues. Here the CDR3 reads CASILGLYNEQFF. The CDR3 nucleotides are TGTGCCAGCATATTGGGACTTTACAATGAGCAGTTCTTC.

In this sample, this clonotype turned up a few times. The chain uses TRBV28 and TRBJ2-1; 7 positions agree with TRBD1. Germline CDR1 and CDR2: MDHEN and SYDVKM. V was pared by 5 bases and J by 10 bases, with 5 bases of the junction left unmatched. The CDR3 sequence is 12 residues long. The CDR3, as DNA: TGTGCCAGCAGTCTGAGGGGGCGGGAGCAGTTCTTC. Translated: CASSLRGREQFF.

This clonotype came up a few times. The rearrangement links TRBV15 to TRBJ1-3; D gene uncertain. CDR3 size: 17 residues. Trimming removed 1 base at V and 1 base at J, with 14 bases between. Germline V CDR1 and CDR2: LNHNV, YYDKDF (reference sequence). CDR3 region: CATSRGRRTESGNTIYF. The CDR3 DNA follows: TGTGCCACCAGCAGAGGAAGAAGGACGGAATCTGGAAACACCATATATTTT. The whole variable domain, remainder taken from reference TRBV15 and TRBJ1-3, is DAMVIQNPRYQVTQFGKPVTLSCSQTLNHNVMYWYQQKSSQAPKLLFHYYDKDFNNEADTPDNFQSRRPNTSFCFLDIRSPGLGDTAMYLCATSRGRRTESGNTIYFGEGSWLTVV.

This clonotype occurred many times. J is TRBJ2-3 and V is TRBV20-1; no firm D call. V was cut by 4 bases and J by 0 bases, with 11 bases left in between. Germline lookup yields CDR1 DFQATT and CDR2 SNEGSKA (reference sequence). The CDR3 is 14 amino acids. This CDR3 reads CSAIPSSSTDTQYF. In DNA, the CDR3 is TGCAGTGCTATCCCCAGTTCTAGCACAGATACGCAGTATTTT.

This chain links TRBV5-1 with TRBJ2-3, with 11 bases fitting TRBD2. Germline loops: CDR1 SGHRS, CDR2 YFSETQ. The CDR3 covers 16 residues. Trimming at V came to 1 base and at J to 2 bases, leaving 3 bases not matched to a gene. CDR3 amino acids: CASSLSLAGVTDTQYF. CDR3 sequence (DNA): TGCGCCAGCAGCTTGTCACTAGCGGGAGTCACAGATACGCAGTATTTT.

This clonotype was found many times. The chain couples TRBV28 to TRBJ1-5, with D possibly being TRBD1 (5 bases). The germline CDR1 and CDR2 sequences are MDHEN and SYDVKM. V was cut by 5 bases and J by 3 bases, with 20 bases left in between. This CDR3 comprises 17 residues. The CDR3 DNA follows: TGTGCCAGCAGTCGGGGCGGGGGTCAGGGTATCAATCAGCCCCAGCATTTT. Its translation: CASSRGGGQGINQPQHF.